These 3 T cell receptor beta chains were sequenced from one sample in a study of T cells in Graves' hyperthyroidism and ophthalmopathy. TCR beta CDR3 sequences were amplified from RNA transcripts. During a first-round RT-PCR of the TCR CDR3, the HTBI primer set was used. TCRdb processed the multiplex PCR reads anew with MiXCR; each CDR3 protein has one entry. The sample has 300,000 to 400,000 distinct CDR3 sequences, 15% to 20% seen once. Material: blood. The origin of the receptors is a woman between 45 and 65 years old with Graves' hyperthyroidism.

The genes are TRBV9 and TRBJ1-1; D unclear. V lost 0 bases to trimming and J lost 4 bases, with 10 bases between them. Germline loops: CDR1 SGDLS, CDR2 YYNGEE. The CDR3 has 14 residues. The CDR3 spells CASSVGGLTTEAFF. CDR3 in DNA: TGTGCCAGCAGCGTAGGAGGGTTGACCACTGAAGCTTTCTTT.

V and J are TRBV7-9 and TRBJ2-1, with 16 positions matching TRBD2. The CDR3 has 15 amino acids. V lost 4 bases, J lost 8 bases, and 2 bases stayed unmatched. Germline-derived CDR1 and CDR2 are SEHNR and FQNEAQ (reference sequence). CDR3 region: CASSSGTSGRDEQFF. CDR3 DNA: TGTGCCAGCAGCTCAGGGACTAGCGGGAGGGATGAGCAGTTCTTC.

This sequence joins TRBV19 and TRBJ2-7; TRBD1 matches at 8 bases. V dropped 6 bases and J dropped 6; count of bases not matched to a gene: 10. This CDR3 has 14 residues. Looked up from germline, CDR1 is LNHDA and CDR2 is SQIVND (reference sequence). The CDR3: CASSPGQVLSEQYF. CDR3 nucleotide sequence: TGTGCCAGTAGCCCGGGACAGGTATTAAGCGAGCAGTACTTC.